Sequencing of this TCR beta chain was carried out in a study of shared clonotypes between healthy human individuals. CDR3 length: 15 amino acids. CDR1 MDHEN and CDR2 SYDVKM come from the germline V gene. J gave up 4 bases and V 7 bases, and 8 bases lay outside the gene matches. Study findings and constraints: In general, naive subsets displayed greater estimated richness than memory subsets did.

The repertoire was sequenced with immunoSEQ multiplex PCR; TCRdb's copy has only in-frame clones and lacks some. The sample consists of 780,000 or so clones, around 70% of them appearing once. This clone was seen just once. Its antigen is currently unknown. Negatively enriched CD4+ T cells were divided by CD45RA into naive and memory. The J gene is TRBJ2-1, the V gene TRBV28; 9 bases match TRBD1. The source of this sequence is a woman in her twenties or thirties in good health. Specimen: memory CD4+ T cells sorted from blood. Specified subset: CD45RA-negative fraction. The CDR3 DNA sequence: TGTGCCAGCACCTTAGGACAGGGGCCTTACAATGAGCAGTTCTTC. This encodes CASTLGQGPYNEQFF.